The clone carrying this T cell receptor (beta chain) is a singleton in its sample. RNA extraction and reverse transcription yielded cDNA as sequencing template. Using immunoSEQ multiplex PCR, the repertoire was profiled, and TCRdb retains in-frame clones only, with some absent. The sample consists of fewer than 200,000 clones, 50% to 75% of them appearing once. V was clipped by 0 bases and J by 8 bases, with 17 bases between them. This CDR3 comprises 15 residues. Germline-derived CDR1 and CDR2 are SGDLS and YYNGEE. These data originate in a study of CD8+ T cells in alopecia areata. The V and J genes are TRBV9 and TRBJ1-1; D ambiguous. The TCR sequence derives from a human donor with alopecia areata. The specimen comprised CD4+ T cells sorted from blood, sampled at week 0. CDR3 in DNA: TGTGCCAGCAGCGTAGGTTGGTCAACCAGTACGGAAGCTTTCTTT. Translated: CASSVGWSTSTEAFF.